This TCR beta chain was captured in a study of T-cell memory formation after mild COVID-19. TCRdb ran MiXCR on the 5' RACE reads and lists one entry per CDR3 protein. The sample shows 40,000 to 60,000 distinct CDR3 sequences, 12% of them seen only once. Per the germline V gene, CDR1 is SNHLY and CDR2 is FYNNEI. With V trimmed by 5 bases and J by 8 bases, 4 bases remained unmatched. The CDR3 has 13 amino acids. In its sample, this clonotype was seen a few times. The TCR originated in a man aged 18 to 29 who had mild COVID-19 (a few samples of this study predate the infection). Cell type and time point are not known. The chain uses TRBV2 and TRBJ2-1; 9 positions match TRBD1. What was sequenced was PBMCs or a T cell subset sorted from them (not recorded which). This CDR3 is CASSRDREDEQFF. The CDR3 bases are TGTGCCAGCAGTAGGGACAGGGAGGATGAGCAGTTCTTC.